This T cell receptor beta chain was captured by sequencing in a study of Graves' ophthalmopathy and Graves' hyperthyroidism. Study results and limitations: Most clonotypes expanded in thyroid above 0.001 frequency were present in blood too. Ophthalmopathy progression was predicted by the model at 55% to 71% sensitivity and 72% to 75% specificity.

The length of the CDR3 is 10 residues. The V end was cut by 7 bases, the J end by 4 bases, with 7 bases between. Germline CDR1 and CDR2: SQVTM and ANQGSEA. A duration under 3 months, NOSPECS ≥4, CAS ≥3 and moderate-to-severe activity characterized the donors with ophthalmopathy. Serum thyroxine and TRAb, along with clinical symptoms, thyroid ultrasound and orbital computed tomography, were what diagnosis relied on. Of note for this clonotype: As yet, its antigen is unknown.

RNA transcripts were the template, and TCR beta CDR3 regions were amplified from them. In the first round, RT-PCR was carried out with HTBI primers, and a multiplex PCR formed the second round. TCRdb itself ran the multiplex PCR reads through MiXCR, one entry per CDR3 protein. The sample holds approximately 460,000 distinct CDR3 sequences, approximately 14% seen once. Sequenced material: blood. This sequence was found in a woman in her 30s with Graves' ophthalmopathy. The V call is TRBV29-1, the J call TRBJ2-5; D is unresolved. This CDR3 is CSAGVETQYF. The CDR3 nucleotides read TGCAGCGCCGGAGTAGAGACCCAGTACTTC.